The clone carrying this TCR beta chain occurred a few times. CDR1 LNHNV and CDR2 YYDKDF come from the germline V gene (reference sequence). V lost 0 bases, J lost 5 bases, and 7 bases lay in between. The CDR3 is 14 residues long. This sample is part of a study of T cell changes during pregnancy in multiple sclerosis. Using immunoSEQ multiplex PCR, the repertoire was profiled, and TCRdb retains in-frame clones only, with some absent. The repertoire consists of tens of thousands of clones, with approximately 91% occurring once and the leading ten covering approximately 0.5%. The chain combines TRBV15 with TRBJ2-2; D is unclear. The TCR sequence derives from a female donor with multiple sclerosis, enrolled in a pregnancy study. This sample comprised CD4+ T cells from peripheral blood mononuclear cells, obtained in the first trimester of pregnancy. For the CDR3, the DNA is TGTGCCACCAGCAGAGATACGGTGACCGGGGAGCTGTTTTTT. This translates into CATSRDTVTGELFF.